The clone carrying this T cell receptor beta chain was found a few times. The sample is drawn from a study of T-cell memory formation after mild COVID-19. TCRdb redid the calling of the 5' RACE reads with MiXCR, one entry per CDR3 protein. This repertoire shows 150,000 or so distinct CDR3 sequences, roughly 31% found once; its top ten account for around 12%. Trimming removed 6 bases at V and 2 bases at J, with 19 bases between. The CDR3 consists of 16 residues. The receptor was isolated from an adult woman who had mild COVID-19 (a few samples of this study predate the infection). Cell type and time point are not known. Sequenced material: PBMCs or a T cell subset sorted from them (not recorded which). The V and J genes are TRBV12-3 or TRBV12-4 and TRBJ2-5; the D gene is possibly TRBD2 (6 bases). CDR3 sequence (DNA): TGTGCCAGCAGGTTGGGGAGGCGAGGGGTTCAAGAGACCCAGTACTTC. Amino acid sequence: CASRLGRRGVQETQYF.